The 26 T cell receptor beta chains listed next were all sequenced from one sample in a study of blood T cell repertoires in COVID-19. The table came from immunoSEQ multiplex PCR; TCRdb's copy has only in-frame clones and leaves some out. There are around 310,000 clones in the sample; 85% to 90% occur only once, and more than 0.85% lies in the top ten. Sequencing was done on a sample of peripheral blood. These receptors were collected from a middle-aged woman with COVID-19, enrolled during active disease.

The chain employs TRBV28 and TRBJ1-5, with D tentatively TRBD1 (5 bases). This CDR3 spans 16 amino acids. From germline, CDR1 is MDHEN and CDR2 SYDVKM. Trimming left V 0 bases short and J 7 bases short, with 16 bases between. CDR3 in amino acids: CASSLWVGRGGQPQHF. The CDR3 DNA reads TGTGCCAGCAGTTTATGGGTCGGTAGGGGAGGCCAGCCCCAGCATTTT.

DNA for the CDR3: TGTGCCAGCAGTCTAGGACAGGGGGCGAATGGCTACACCTTC. Amino acids: CASSLGQGANGYTF. The rearrangement links TRBV25-1 to TRBJ1-2; 11 nucleotides align to TRBD1. V lost 5 bases, J lost 6 bases, and 5 bases stayed unmatched. Germline V gene sequence: CDR1 MGHDK, CDR2 SYGVNS. The CDR3 covers 14 residues.

The chain joins TRBV28 to TRBJ1-2; 8 bases map to TRBD1. Germline CDR1 is MDHEN and CDR2 is SYDVKM. V was pared by 5 bases and J by 4 bases, with 6 bases of the junction left unmatched. There are 14 residues in the CDR3. The CDR3 is CASSTPGQGYGYTF. CDR3 sequence (DNA): TGTGCCAGCAGTACCCCCGGACAGGGCTATGGCTACACCTTC.

The chain couples TRBV7-3 to TRBJ1-5, with D possibly being TRBD1 (5 bases). The CDR3 totals 14 residues. CDR1 and CDR2 (germline): SGHTA, FQGTGA. Trimming shortened V by 4 bases and J by 3 bases, and 10 bases separated the two germline ends. CDR3 sequence reads: CASSSGQVNQPQHF. CDR3 sequence (DNA): TGTGCCAGCAGCTCCGGACAAGTCAATCAGCCCCAGCATTTT.

The J gene is TRBJ1-5, the V gene TRBV27; the D gene is possibly TRBD1 (6 bases). Trimming pared 8 bases from V and 0 bases from J, leaving 17 bases between. The CDR3 is 16 residues long. Germline V gene lookup returns CDR1 MNHEY and CDR2 SMNVEV (reference sequence). In nucleotides, the CDR3 is TGTGCCAGCCAAATGACAGGATCCTTTAGCAATCAGCCCCAGCATTTT. Its protein is CASQMTGSFSNQPQHF.

This rearrangement joins TRBV2 to TRBJ2-2, with 7 bases matching TRBD1. Per germline, CDR1 SNHLY and CDR2 FYNNEI. The ends lost 6 bases at V and 1 base at J; junction bases unmatched: 5. The CDR3 totals 15 residues. The CDR3 loop is CASRAGTENTGELFF. The CDR3 bases are TGTGCCAGCAGGGCCGGGACAGAGAACACCGGGGAGCTGTTTTTT.

This chain links TRBV30 with TRBJ1-1, with 7 bases that match TRBD1. The CDR3 has 13 amino acids. CDR1 is GTSNPN and CDR2 is SVGIG in the germline V gene (reference sequence). The ends lost 2 bases at V and 0 bases at J; junction bases unmatched: 0. The CDR3 loop reads CAWSTGVNTEAFF. CDR3 coding DNA: TGTGCCTGGAGTACAGGGGTGAACACTGAAGCTTTCTTT.

This rearrangement joins TRBV25-1 to TRBJ2-2; D is uncertain. The CDR3 has 14 amino acids. The V and J ends lost 3 bases and 5 bases respectively, with 10 bases between them. Germline V lookup: CDR1 MGHDK, CDR2 SYGVNS. Here the CDR3 reads CASSDTQLTGELFF. DNA of the CDR3: TGTGCCAGCAGTGACACACAACTAACCGGGGAGCTGTTTTTT.

This sequence joins TRBV4-3 and TRBJ1-2; a weak D match, TRBD1 (5 bases). Trimming pared 4 bases from V and 3 bases from J, leaving 15 bases between. The CDR3 extends over 15 amino acids. The germline CDR1 and CDR2 sequences are LGHNA and YSLEER. This CDR3 is CASSRAIGRDYGYTF. The CDR3 bases are TGCGCCAGCAGCCGCGCCATAGGCAGGGACTATGGCTACACCTTC.

In this sample, this clone turned up once. The V gene is TRBV5-1, the J gene TRBJ1-2; tentatively, D is TRBD1 (5 bases). The V end lost 4 bases, the J end lost 7 bases, and 17 bases lay between the germline ends. This CDR3 contains 14 residues. The germline gives CDR1 SGHRS, CDR2 YFSETQ. The CDR3, as DNA: TGCGCCAGCAGCCCAAGGACCGGGGGTCTTGGCTACACCTTC. It encodes CASSPRTGGLGYTF. Supplemented by reference TRBV5-1 and TRBJ1-2, the full variable domain reads KAGVTQTPRYLIKTRGQQVTLSCSPISGHRSVSWYQQTPGQGLQFLFEYFSETQRNKGNFPGRFSGRQFSNSRSEMNVSTLELGDSALYLCASSPRTGGLGYTFGSGTRLTVV.

The rearrangement links TRBV3-1 (or the pseudogene TRBV3-2) to TRBJ2-7, with D possibly TRBD2 on 5 matching bases. Germline V gene data show CDR1 as LGHDT and CDR2 as YNNKEL (reference sequence). There are 13 residues in the CDR3. V was clipped by 4 bases and J by 3 bases, with 10 bases between them. The CDR3 bases are TGTGCCAGCAGCCTAAACCGGGGCTACGAGCAGTACTTC. The encoded protein is CASSLNRGYEQYF.

The chain uses TRBV30 and TRBJ2-1; D may be TRBD2 (5 bases). The CDR3 extends over 13 amino acids. The germline CDR1 and CDR2 sequences are GTSNPN and SVGIG (reference sequence). Deletions cut 0 bases from V and 11 bases from J, with 14 bases between. Written as DNA, the CDR3 is TGTGCCTGGAGTGTAGATCCAGCGGCTAAGCAGTTCTTC. Protein: CAWSVDPAAKQFF. Full variable domain (rest looked up from reference TRBV30 and TRBJ2-1): SQTIHQWPATLVQPVGSPLSLECTVEGTSNPNLYWYRQAAGRGLQLLFYSVGIGQISSEVPQNLSASRPQDRQFILSSKKLLLSDSGFYLCAWSVDPAAKQFFGPGTRLTVL.

CDR3 DNA: TGTGCCAGCAGCGTAGCTAGCGGGGGGGCCGGGACCCAGTACTTC. Amino acid sequence: CASSVASGGAGTQYF. The chain couples TRBV9 to TRBJ2-5, with 12 bases fitting TRBD2. Germline CDR1 and CDR2: SGDLS and YYNGEE. The CDR3 loop spans 15 amino acids. V shed 0 bases, J shed 7 bases, and the junction held 4 bases outside the gene matches.

This rearrangement joins TRBV19 to TRBJ2-1; 9 nucleotides line up with TRBD2. The V gene end was trimmed by 6 bases and the J gene end by 0 bases; junction bases not matched to a gene: 15. Per the germline V gene, CDR1 is LNHDA and CDR2 is SQIVND (reference sequence). There are 19 residues in the CDR3. CDR3 DNA sequence: TGTGCCAGTAGGGGCAGCGGGGCTAGCGGGGCTCACTCCTACAATGAGCAGTTCTTC. This translates into CASRGSGASGAHSYNEQFF.

The gene calls are TRBV2 and TRBJ1-5, with a weak D call TRBD1 (5 bases). Germline V gene sequence: CDR1 SNHLY, CDR2 FYNNEI. The V end lost 3 bases, the J end lost 0 bases, and 9 bases lay between the germline ends. This CDR3 contains 15 residues. The CDR3 bases are TGTGCCAGCAGTGACAGGGCCTGTAGCAATCAGCCCCAGCATTTT. It translates to CASSDRACSNQPQHF. Variable domain in full (rest from reference TRBV2 and TRBJ1-5): EPEVTQTPSHQVTQMGQEVILRCVPISNHLYFYWYRQILGQKVEFLVSFYNNEISEKSEIFDDQFSVERPDGSNFTLKIRSTKLEDSAMYFCASSDRACSNQPQHFGDGTRLSIL.

This rearrangement joins TRBV19 to TRBJ1-1, with 8 positions matching TRBD1. The CDR3 extends over 15 amino acids. V shed 3 bases and J 4 bases; nucleotides not matched to a gene: 7. The V gene's germline CDR1 is LNHDA and CDR2 SQIVND (reference sequence). The CDR3 loop is CASSIGQGMGTEAFF. Written as DNA, the CDR3 is TGTGCCAGTAGTATTGGACAGGGTATGGGCACTGAAGCTTTCTTT.

The chain joins TRBV3-1 (or the pseudogene TRBV3-2) to TRBJ2-3; D is unclear. Germline lookup yields CDR1 LGHDT and CDR2 YNNKEL (reference sequence). V lost 7 bases and J lost 4, with 9 bases in between. The CDR3 sequence is 12 residues long. DNA for the CDR3: TGTGCCAGCACTGGGCAGGCAGATACGCAGTATTTT. Translation: CASTGQADTQYF.

CDR3 amino acids: CASSVGILSSGRGRARTDTQYF. CDR3 coding DNA: TGTGCCAGCAGCGTAGGAATTCTGTCTAGCGGGAGAGGGAGGGCTCGCACAGATACGCAGTATTTT. V gene TRBV9 combines with J gene TRBJ2-3, with TRBD2 matching over 10 bases. The CDR3 is made up of 22 amino acids. Looked up from germline, CDR1 is SGDLS and CDR2 is YYNGEE. With V trimmed by 0 bases and J by 1 base, 20 bases remained unmatched.

This clone was detected a few times. The chain couples TRBV27 to TRBJ2-1; 10 bases line up with TRBD1. Germline values: CDR1 MNHEY, CDR2 SMNVEV (reference sequence). CDR3 length equals 14 residues. V was clipped by 5 bases and J by 5 bases; unmatched bases: 3. The CDR3 protein is CASSDRGPDNEQFF. CDR3 nucleotide sequence: TGTGCCAGCAGTGACAGGGGGCCTGACAATGAGCAGTTCTTC.

The chain carries TRBV6-2 or TRBV6-3 and TRBJ2-1, with D possibly TRBD1 on 6 matching bases. CDR3 length equals 18 residues. The V end lost 2 bases, the J end lost 1 base, and 18 bases lay between the germline ends. Germline V lookup: CDR1 MNHEY, CDR2 SVGEGT. CDR3 coding DNA: TGTGCCAGCAGTTACCAACCCCTCAAGACAGGTTCCTACAATGAGCAGTTCTTC. Amino acid sequence: CASSYQPLKTGSYNEQFF.

The chain is built from TRBV9 and TRBJ1-6; D is uncertain. CDR3 length: 13 amino acids. CDR1 SGDLS and CDR2 YYNGEE come from the germline V gene. V lost 0 bases, J lost 7 bases, and 5 bases lay in between. The CDR3: CASSVAPNSPLHF. CDR3 DNA sequence: TGTGCCAGCAGCGTAGCTCCGAATTCACCCCTCCACTTT. Using reference TRBV9 and TRBJ1-6 for the parts outside the CDR3, the full variable domain is DSGVTQTPKHLITATGQRVTLRCSPRSGDLSVYWYQQSLDQGLQFLIQYYNGEERAKGNILERFSAQQFPDLHSELNLSSLELGDSALYFCASSVAPNSPLHFGNGTRLTVT.

The chain uses TRBV5-1 and TRBJ2-5; TRBD2 matches at 14 bases. There are 17 residues in the CDR3. V was clipped by 3 bases and J by 0 bases; unmatched bases: 4. The germline gives CDR1 SGHRS, CDR2 YFSETQ. The CDR3, as DNA: TGCGCCAGCAGCTACGGACTAGCGGGGGGCGACCAAGAGACCCAGTACTTC. It is translated as CASSYGLAGGDQETQYF.

The V and J genes are TRBV7-2 and TRBJ2-1; the match to TRBD2 covers 7 bases. The germline gives CDR1 SGHTA, CDR2 FQGNSA. The CDR3 is made up of 16 amino acids. Trimming removed 3 bases from V and 8 bases from J; junction bases left unmatched: 13. CDR3 bases: TGTGCCAGCAGCTTGGGGGGGTGGTCCCAGTCGGATGAGCAGTTCTTC. It is translated as CASSLGGWSQSDEQFF.

This rearrangement joins TRBV12-3 or TRBV12-4 to TRBJ1-5, with D possibly matching TRBD1 (6 bases). The germline V and J ends were trimmed by 3 bases and 5 bases, with 8 bases remaining between them. The CDR3 is 13 residues long. CDR3 amino acids: CASSFSGDQPQHF. The CDR3, as DNA: TGTGCCAGCAGTTTTTCAGGGGATCAGCCCCAGCATTTT.

CDR3 residues: CASSIVLEAGYTF. The CDR3 DNA follows: TGTGCCAGTAGTATAGTCCTGGAGGCAGGCTACACCTTC. The chain combines TRBV19 with TRBJ1-2; no definite D call. The CDR3 totals 13 residues. Germline V gene sequence: CDR1 LNHDA, CDR2 SQIVND (reference sequence). With 1 base removed from V and 8 bases from J, the gap between germline ends came to 11 bases. Supplemented by reference TRBV19 and TRBJ1-2, the full variable domain reads DGGITQSPKYLFRKEGQNVTLSCEQNLNHDAMYWYRQDPGQGLRLIYYSQIVNDFQKGDIAEGYSVSREKKESFPLTVTSAQKNPTAFYLCASSIVLEAGYTFGSGTRLTVV.

The rearrangement links TRBV11-2 to TRBJ1-5; no clear D. V was pared by 0 bases and J by 9 bases, with 9 bases between. This CDR3 is 13 amino acids long. Germline V gene data show CDR1 as SGHAT and CDR2 as FQNNGV. CDR3 coding DNA: TGTGCCAGCAGCTTAGACCTTTCCGGGCCCCAGCATTTT. This encodes CASSLDLSGPQHF.